This is a list of T cell receptor beta chains from one sample in a study of blood T cell repertoires in COVID-19. Measured with immunoSEQ multiplex PCR; TCRdb has only the in-frame clones, and not every one. The table shows over 250,000 clones, with around nine tenths occurring only once. Sequencing was performed on peripheral blood. Receptor source: a woman aged 55-69 years with acute or convalescent COVID-19. Both conserved end residues are part of each CDR3. The D gene is left open where the match is weak. Clone size appears in some rows only: once, few, many, or a class for an expanded clone.

d_call j_call clone_size v_call cdr3_aa cdr3_nt
TRBD2 TRBJ2-3 NA TRBV11-2 CASSLGLAGDTQYF TGTGCCAGCAGCTTAGGACTAGCGGGAGATACGCAGTATTTT
NA TRBJ1-4 NA TRBV7-6 CASSSRTGNEKLFF TGTGCCAGCAGCTCGAGAACAGGGAATGAAAAACTGTTTTTT
TRBD1 TRBJ1-1 NA TRBV3-1/TRBV3-2 CASSQARGLNTEAFF TGTGCCAGCAGCCAAGCTAGGGGGCTGAACACTGAAGCTTTCTTT
NA TRBJ2-2 once TRBV7-8 CASLIRNTGELFF TGTGCCAGCCTAATCAGGAATACCGGGGAGCTGTTTTTT
TRBD2 TRBJ2-1 once TRBV24-1 CATQGASGRDYNEQFF TGTGCCACCCAGGGGGCTAGCGGGAGGGACTACAATGAGCAGTTCTTC
NA TRBJ1-2 once TRBV4-2 CASSQAGNGYTF TGTGCCAGCAGCCAAGCAGGGAACGGCTACACCTTC
NA TRBJ1-2 few TRBV20-1 CSAERGGGYTF TGCAGTGCGGAGAGGGGAGGTGGCTACACCTTC
TRBD2 TRBJ2-1 NA TRBV28 CASSTRLAPYNEQFF TGTGCCAGCAGTACCCGACTAGCGCCTTACAATGAGCAGTTCTTC
NA TRBJ2-5 NA TRBV15 CATSRDGGKETQYF TGTGCCACCAGCAGAGATGGGGGGAAGGAGACCCAGTACTTC
NA TRBJ1-5 NA TRBV28 CASSLGQGQPQHF TGTGCCAGCAGTTTGGGGCAGGGGCAGCCCCAGCATTTT
TRBD2 TRBJ2-3 NA TRBV6-5 CASSPLAASTDTQYF TGTGCCAGCAGCCCACTAGCGGCAAGCACAGATACGCAGTATTTT
TRBD2 TRBJ2-3 NA TRBV4-3 CASSQFPSGSTDTQYF TGCGCCAGCAGCCAATTTCCTAGCGGGAGCACAGATACGCAGTATTTT
TRBD2 TRBJ2-2 NA TRBV19 CASSIGGSGRAGELFF TGTGCCAGTAGTATCGGAGGTAGCGGGAGAGCCGGGGAGCTGTTTTTT
TRBD1 TRBJ1-1 NA TRBV2 CASSGGQGLTEAFF TGTGCCAGCAGTGGCGGACAGGGGTTGACTGAAGCTTTCTTT
TRBD2 TRBJ2-2 NA TRBV5-1 CASSLAFASGRTNTGELFF TGCGCCAGCAGCTTGGCATTCGCTAGCGGGCGAACGAACACCGGGGAGCTGTTTTTT
TRBD1 TRBJ2-1 NA TRBV3-1/TRBV3-2 CASSRSGTGATKTYNEQFF TGTGCCAGCAGCCGATCCGGGACAGGGGCCACTAAAACCTACAATGAGCAGTTCTTC
NA TRBJ2-7 NA TRBV20-1 CSAASYEQYF TGCAGTGCCGCTAGCTACGAGCAGTACTTC
TRBD2 TRBJ2-1 NA TRBV7-9 CASRKTSGELFF TGTGCCAGCAGGAAAACTAGCGGGGAATTGTTCTTC
TRBD1 TRBJ2-2 NA TRBV7-9 CASSWDRPTGELFF TGTGCCAGCAGTTGGGACAGGCCCACCGGGGAGCTGTTTTTT
TRBD1 TRBJ1-5 NA TRBV4-1 CASSLGTGDYQPQHF TGCGCCAGCAGCCTGGGGACAGGCGATTATCAGCCCCAGCATTTT
TRBD1 TRBJ1-1 NA TRBV7-3 CASSYAGGNTEAFF TGTGCCAGCAGCTACGCAGGGGGGAACACTGAAGCTTTCTTT
TRBD1 TRBJ2-1 NA TRBV2 CASSDPPGGLYEQFF TGTGCCAGCAGTGACCCGCCAGGGGGTTTGTATGAGCAGTTCTTC
NA TRBJ1-4 NA TRBV9 CASSTQGGLGEKLFF TGTGCCAGCAGCACCCAGGGAGGGCTGGGGGAAAAACTGTTTTTT
TRBD1 TRBJ1-1 NA TRBV5-6 CASSFRTGGAGGTEAFF TGTGCCAGCAGCTTCCGGACAGGGGGCGCAGGAGGCACTGAAGCTTTCTTT
NA TRBJ1-5 NA TRBV19 CASSIQGDYSNQPQHF TGTGCCAGTAGTATTCAAGGAGACTATAGCAATCAGCCCCAGCATTTT
NA TRBJ2-7 NA TRBV11-1 CASSSELRDPYEQYF TGTGCCAGCAGCTCCGAACTCCGGGATCCCTACGAGCAGTACTTC
NA TRBJ2-2 NA TRBV7-3 CASSSYTGELFF TGTGCCAGCAGCTCCTACACCGGGGAGCTGTTTTTT
TRBD2 TRBJ2-5 NA TRBV7-7 CASSLSGLAGEKYQETQYF TGTGCTAGCAGCTTAAGTGGACTAGCGGGAGAAAAGTACCAAGAGACCCAGTACTTC
NA TRBJ2-7 NA TRBV6-5 CASRYTGTPGGIYF TGTGCCAGCAGATACACCGGGACACCCGGGGGGATTTACTTC
TRBD2 TRBJ2-1 NA TRBV7-9 CASSFGQAGGNEQFF TGTGCCAGCAGCTTCGGGCAGGCCGGGGGGAATGAGCAGTTCTTC
TRBD2 TRBJ2-1 NA TRBV7-2 CASSLGVSLAGSREQFF TGTGCCAGCAGCTTAGGAGTGAGTCTAGCGGGATCACGTGAGCAGTTCTTC
TRBD1 TRBJ1-2 once TRBV29-1 CSVEDRTGTGYTF TGCAGCGTTGAAGACCGGACAGGGACTGGCTACACCTTC
TRBD1 TRBJ2-1 NA TRBV9 CASSVGGVTGAYNEQFF TGTGCCAGCAGCGTAGGGGGGGTGACAGGGGCCTACAATGAGCAGTTCTTC